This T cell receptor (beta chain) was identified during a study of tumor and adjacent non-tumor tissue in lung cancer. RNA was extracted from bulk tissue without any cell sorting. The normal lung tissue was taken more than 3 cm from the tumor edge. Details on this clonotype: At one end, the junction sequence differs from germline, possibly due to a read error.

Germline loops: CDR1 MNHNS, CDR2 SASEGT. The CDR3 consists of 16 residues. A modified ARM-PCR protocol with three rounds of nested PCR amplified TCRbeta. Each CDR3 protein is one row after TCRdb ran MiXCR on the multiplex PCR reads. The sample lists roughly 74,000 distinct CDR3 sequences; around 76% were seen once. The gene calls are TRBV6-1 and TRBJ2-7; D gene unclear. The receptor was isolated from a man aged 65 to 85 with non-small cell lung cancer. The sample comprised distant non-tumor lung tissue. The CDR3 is CANSEASGAKAYEQYF. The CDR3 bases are TGTGCCAACAGTGAAGCCTCAGGCGCTAAAGCCTACGAGCAGTACTTC.